This TCR beta chain comes out of a study of OX40 agonist ivuxolimab in advanced cancers. About the research overall: Administration of intravenous ivuxolimab to patients occurred every 2 weeks at 0.01 to 10 mg/kg.

Germline loops: CDR1 MNHEY, CDR2 SMNVEV (reference sequence). The ends were cut back, 10 bases at V and 5 bases at J, with 10 bases in the middle. The CDR3 has 11 amino acids. Clones were read by immunoSEQ multiplex PCR, and TCRdb kept only the in-frame ones, dropping some. Of 60,000 to 75,000 clones in the sample, 90% to 95% were seen once. This clonotype was obtained from an adult with an advanced solid tumor such as melanoma, head and neck, liver or kidney cancer. The material sequenced was CD4+ or CD8+ T cells sorted from blood, taken in a trial of the OX40 agonist ivuxolimab. The V gene is TRBV27, the J gene TRBJ2-3; D is unclear. CDR3 DNA: TGTGCCACCTTGATAAAAGATACGCAGTATTTT. Residues: CATLIKDTQYF.